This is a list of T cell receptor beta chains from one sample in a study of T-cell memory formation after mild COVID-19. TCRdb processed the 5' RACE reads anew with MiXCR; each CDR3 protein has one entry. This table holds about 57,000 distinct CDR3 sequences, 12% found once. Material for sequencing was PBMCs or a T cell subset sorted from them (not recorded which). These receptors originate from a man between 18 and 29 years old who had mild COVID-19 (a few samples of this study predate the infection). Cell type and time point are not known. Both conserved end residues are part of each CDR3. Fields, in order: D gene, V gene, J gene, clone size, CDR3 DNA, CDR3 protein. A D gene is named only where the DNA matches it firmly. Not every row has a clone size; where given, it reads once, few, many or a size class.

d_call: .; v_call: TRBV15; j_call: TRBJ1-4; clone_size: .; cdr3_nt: TGTGCCACCAGCAGAGATCCACAGGGAGAAGAAAAACTGTTTTTT; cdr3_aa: CATSRDPQGEEKLFF
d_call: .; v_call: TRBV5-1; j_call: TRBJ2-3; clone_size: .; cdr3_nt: TGCGCCATCAGCTTTGGGGGCCCGACAGATACGCAGTATTTT; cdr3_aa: CAISFGGPTDTQYF
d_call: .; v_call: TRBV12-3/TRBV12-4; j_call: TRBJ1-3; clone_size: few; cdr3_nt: TGTGCCAGCAGTTTGCCCGGAAACACCATATATTTT; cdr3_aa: CASSLPGNTIYF
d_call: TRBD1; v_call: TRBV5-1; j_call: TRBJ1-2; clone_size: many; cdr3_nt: TGCGCCAGCAGGCAGGGACAGCCCCTCGACTATGGCTACACCTTC; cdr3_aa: CASRQGQPLDYGYTF
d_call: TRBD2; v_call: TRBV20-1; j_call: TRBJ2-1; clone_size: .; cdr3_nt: TGCAGTGCTGCTAAGGGAGGACTAGCGCAAGGCGAGCAGTTCTTC; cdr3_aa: CSAAKGGLAQGEQFF
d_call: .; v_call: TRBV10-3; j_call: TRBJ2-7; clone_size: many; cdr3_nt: TGTGCCATCAAGGCCCCGGTGGCCTACGAGCAGTACTTC; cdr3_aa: CAIKAPVAYEQYF
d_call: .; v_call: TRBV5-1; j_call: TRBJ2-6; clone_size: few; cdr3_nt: TGCGCCGTAGCTCGCTCAGTTGTTGGGACATCTGGGGCCAACGTCCTGACTTTC; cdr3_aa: CAVARSVVGTSGANVLTF
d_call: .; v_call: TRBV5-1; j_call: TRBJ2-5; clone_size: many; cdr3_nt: TGCGCCAGCAGCTTAGGGCAGGGGAGGCAAGAGACCCAGTACTTC; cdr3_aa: CASSLGQGRQETQYF
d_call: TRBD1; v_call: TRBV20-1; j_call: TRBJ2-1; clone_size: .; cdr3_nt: TGCAGTGCCGCCGGGACAGGGGGAGGCCGTGAGCAGTTCTTC; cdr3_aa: CSAAGTGGGREQFF
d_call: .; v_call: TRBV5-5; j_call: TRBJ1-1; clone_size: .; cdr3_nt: TGTGCCAGCAGCTTGGTCCTGGGATTTTACACTGAAGCTTTCTTT; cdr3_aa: CASSLVLGFYTEAFF
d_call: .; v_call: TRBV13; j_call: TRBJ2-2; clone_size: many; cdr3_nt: TGTGCCAGCAGCTGTCCGTTACTTCCCGGGGAGCTGTTTTTT; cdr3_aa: CASSCPLLPGELFF
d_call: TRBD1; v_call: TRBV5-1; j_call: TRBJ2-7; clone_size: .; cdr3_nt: TGCGCCAGCAGCTTGGCCAAATATGGGACAGCCTACGAGCAGTACTTC; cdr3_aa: CASSLAKYGTAYEQYF
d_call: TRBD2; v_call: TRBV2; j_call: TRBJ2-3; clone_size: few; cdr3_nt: TGTGCCAGCAGTGGCCTAGCGGGGGCCGGCACAGATACGCAGTATTTT; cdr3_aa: CASSGLAGAGTDTQYF
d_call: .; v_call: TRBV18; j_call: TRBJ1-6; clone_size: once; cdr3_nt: TGTGCCAGCTCAATACAGGACCCGAGGAATTCACCCCTCCACTTT; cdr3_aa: CASSIQDPRNSPLHF
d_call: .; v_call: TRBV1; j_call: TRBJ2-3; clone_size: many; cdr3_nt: TGCACCAGCAGCCAAGATCCCGCGGCAGATACGCAGTATTTT; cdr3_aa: CTSSQDPAADTQYF
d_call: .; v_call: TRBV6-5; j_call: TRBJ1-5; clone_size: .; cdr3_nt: TGTGCCAGCAGTTACTCGGGGGACTTGGGGCAGCCCCAGCATTTT; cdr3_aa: CASSYSGDLGQPQHF
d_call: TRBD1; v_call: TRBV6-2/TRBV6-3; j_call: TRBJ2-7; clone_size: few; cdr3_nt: TGTGCCAGCAGTTACGAAGGGACAGGGTGGTCCGGCGAGCAGTACTTC; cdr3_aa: CASSYEGTGWSGEQYF
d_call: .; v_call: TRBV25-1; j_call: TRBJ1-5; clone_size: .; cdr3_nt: TGTGCCAGCAGCGGCCGGGCCCTAAATCAGCCCCAGCATTTT; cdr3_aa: CASSGRALNQPQHF
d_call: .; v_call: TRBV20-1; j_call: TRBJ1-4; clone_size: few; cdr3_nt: TGCAGTGCTACCCTGGGGGCAGCTAATGAAAAACTGTTTTTT; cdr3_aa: CSATLGAANEKLFF
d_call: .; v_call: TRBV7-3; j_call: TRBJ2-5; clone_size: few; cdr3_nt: TGTGCCACGGAGGAGACCCAGTACTTC; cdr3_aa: CATEETQYF
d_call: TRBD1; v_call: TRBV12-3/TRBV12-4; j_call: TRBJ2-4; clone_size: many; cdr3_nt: TGTGCCAGCAGTCCTACAGGGGACCTAGCCAAAAACATTCAGTACTTC; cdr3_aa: CASSPTGDLAKNIQYF
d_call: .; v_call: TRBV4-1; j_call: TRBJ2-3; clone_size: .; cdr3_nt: TGCGCCAGCAGCCATCCGAGCGGGGATACGCAGTATTTT; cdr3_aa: CASSHPSGDTQYF
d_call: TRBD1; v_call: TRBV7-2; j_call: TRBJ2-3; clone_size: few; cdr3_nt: TGTGCCAGCAGCCCCGGGACAGGCACAGATACGCAGTATTTT; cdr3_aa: CASSPGTGTDTQYF
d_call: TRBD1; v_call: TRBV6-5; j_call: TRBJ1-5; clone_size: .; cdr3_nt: TGTGCCAGCAGTTACCGGACAGGGCGTCAGCCCCAGCATTTT; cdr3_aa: CASSYRTGRQPQHF
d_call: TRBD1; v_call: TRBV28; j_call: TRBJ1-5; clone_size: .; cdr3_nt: TGTGCCAGCAGTGGACAGGTTTGGGGCAATCAGCCCCAGCATTTT; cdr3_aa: CASSGQVWGNQPQHF
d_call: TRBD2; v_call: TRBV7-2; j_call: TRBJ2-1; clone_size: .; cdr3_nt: TGTGCCAGCAGCTTGGGGGGGTTCGTCGATGAGCAGTTCTTC; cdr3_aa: CASSLGGFVDEQFF
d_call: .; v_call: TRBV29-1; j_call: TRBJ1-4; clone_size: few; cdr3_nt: TGCAGCGTTGGAGGGGTAGCTAATGAAAAACTGTTTTTT; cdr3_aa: CSVGGVANEKLFF
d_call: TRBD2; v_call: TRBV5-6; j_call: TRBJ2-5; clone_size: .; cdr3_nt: TGTGCCAGCAGCATCGGGACTAATCGGCTAGAGACCCAGTACTTC; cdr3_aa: CASSIGTNRLETQYF
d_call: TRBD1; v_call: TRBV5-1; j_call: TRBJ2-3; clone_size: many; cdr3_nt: TGCGCCAGCAGCTTGTCGGCGACAGGGGTTGGAGATACGCAGTATTTT; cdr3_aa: CASSLSATGVGDTQYF
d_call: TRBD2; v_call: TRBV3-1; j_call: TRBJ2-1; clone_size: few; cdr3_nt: TGTGCCAGCAGCCAAGATTGGAGAGCGGGGGCCTACAATGAGCAGTTCTTC; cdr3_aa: CASSQDWRAGAYNEQFF
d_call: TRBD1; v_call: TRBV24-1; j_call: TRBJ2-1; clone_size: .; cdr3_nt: TGTGCCACCAGTGATAGTGCAGGGGGCCTCTACAATGAGCAGTTCTTC; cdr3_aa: CATSDSAGGLYNEQFF
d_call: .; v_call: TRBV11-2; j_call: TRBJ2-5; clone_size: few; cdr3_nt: TGTGCCAGCAGCTTACGCGCGGGTGTTCCCCGGGAGACCCAGTACTTC; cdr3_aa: CASSLRAGVPRETQYF
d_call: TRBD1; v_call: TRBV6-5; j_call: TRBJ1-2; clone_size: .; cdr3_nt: TGTGCCAGCAGTTTATTGGGACAGTTCTATGGCTACACCTTC; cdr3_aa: CASSLLGQFYGYTF
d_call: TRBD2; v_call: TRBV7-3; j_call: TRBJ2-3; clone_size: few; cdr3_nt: TGTGCCAGCAGCTCTGGACTAGAGGGAGGCGAGACGCAGTATTTT; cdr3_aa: CASSSGLEGGETQYF
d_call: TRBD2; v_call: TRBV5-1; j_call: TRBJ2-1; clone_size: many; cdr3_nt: TGCGCCAGCAGCTTGGCCCCTTCGGGACTAATAAATGAGCAGTTCTTC; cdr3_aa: CASSLAPSGLINEQFF
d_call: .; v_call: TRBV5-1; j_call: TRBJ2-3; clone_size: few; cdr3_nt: TGCGCCAGCAGCTTGGCTGGGTTCCCGACCGGAGATACGCAGTATTTT; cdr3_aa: CASSLAGFPTGDTQYF
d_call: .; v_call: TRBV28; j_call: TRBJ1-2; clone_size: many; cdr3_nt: TGTGCCAGCAGTCCGGGGGCTAACTATGGCTACACCTTC; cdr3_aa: CASSPGANYGYTF